This TCR beta chain was retrieved from a study of T cell repertoires in cytomegalovirus infection. Study at large: CMV epitopes that were recently identified and HLA-C-restricted were used alongside well-studied HLA-B-restricted ones. Public TCR beta signature analysis indicated the presence of both CMV infection and matching HLA type. Study-level findings and limits: What dominated the ex vivo response were HLA-C-restricted CMV-specific TCR beta clonotypes. Cumulative public TCR beta family frequency identified CMV carriers with the relevant HLA.

TCRdb recomputed calls from the reads with MiXCR, one row per CDR3 protein. The data show around 800,000 distinct CDR3 sequences, approximately 30% seen once. As to this clonotype: Antigen specificity is unknown.

The CDR3 is 14 residues long. V gave up 11 bases and J gave up 3 bases, with 17 bases separating them. CDR1 and CDR2 from the germline V gene are LNHNV and YYDKDF (reference sequence). This rearrangement joins TRBV15 to TRBJ2-1; D is unresolved. This TCR derives from a human donor in good health (CMV status not recorded). Some clones in this sample may be carry-over from other donors' samples. The starting material was cultured CD8+ T cells from PBMCs, obtained from culture after CMV antigen stimulation. CDR3 nucleotides: TGTGCCGCACAGCACCGTTCGAACTACAATGAGCAGTTCTTC. Encoded protein: CAAQHRSNYNEQFF.